This TCR beta chain was retrieved from a study of CD4+ T cells in melanoma. Study-wide findings and caveats: In melanoma, neoantigen-specific CD4+ T cells reportedly differed in differentiation state. CD8+ T cell, macrophage and B cell function reportedly correlated with neoantigen-specific CD4+ T cells.

The V gene's germline CDR1 is SNHLY and CDR2 FYNNEI. V was cut by 6 bases and J by 4 bases, with 6 bases left in between. CDR3 length equals 12 residues. Assay: immunoSEQ multiplex PCR; the TCRdb copy retains only in-frame clones and omits some. The sample has about 10,000 clones, around 64% seen once. For this clone: What it recognizes is unknown.

Material: cells from a culture (not recorded whether cultured in vitro). V gene TRBV2 combines with J gene TRBJ2-2; the D is unclear. The clonotype was recovered from a human donor with melanoma. The DNA of the CDR3 is TGTGCCAGCAGGCCGCGCACCGGGGAGCTGTTTTTT. Translating it yields CASRPRTGELFF.